Listed below are T cell receptor beta chains from one sample, sequenced in a study of cytomegalovirus exposure and HLA in healthy donors. Generated by immunoSEQ multiplex PCR, the TCRdb table keeps only in-frame clones and is missing some. The repertoire has 150,000 or so clones, over 65% of them found once; the top ten carry around 3.1%. The sequenced sample was PBMCs. The receptors come from a woman in her forties in good health and CMV-seronegative. The CDR3 runs from the conserved cysteine through the conserved F or W. A D gene is named only where the DNA matches it firmly. The size of a clone is reported for some rows only, either as once, few or many, or as a class for expanded clones.

>15|NA|NA|TRBV10-3|TRBJ1-4
CAISEFATVNEKLFF
TGTGCCATCAGTGAGTTCGCGACTGTCAATGAAAAACTGTTTTTT
>13|NA|NA|TRBV29-1|TRBJ1-1
CSVTGLANTEAFF
TGCAGCGTTACAGGGTTAGCGAACACTGAAGCTTTCTTT
>17|NA|NA|TRBV4-1|TRBJ2-2
CASSQGNGQRLTGELFF
TGCGCCAGCAGCCAAGGGAACGGACAACGACTGACCGGGGAGCTGTTTTTT
>14|NA|TRBD1|TRBV6-1|TRBJ2-5
CASSGDRGLETQYF
TGTGCCAGCAGTGGGGACAGGGGGTTGGAGACCCAGTACTTC
>13|NA|TRBD1|TRBV2|TRBJ1-2
CASRRQGAEGYTF
TGTGCCAGCAGACGACAGGGGGCCGAAGGCTACACCTTC
>13|few|TRBD1|TRBV11-2|TRBJ1-1
CASSPDRETQAFF
TGTGCCAGCAGCCCAGACAGGGAAACCCAAGCTTTCTTT
>16|NA|TRBD1|TRBV10-3|TRBJ1-1
CAISESGDRGNTEAFF
TGTGCCATCAGTGAGTCTGGGGACAGGGGGAACACTGAAGCTTTCTTT
>15|NA|TRBD1|TRBV5-6|TRBJ1-2
CASRTDTGGRYGYTF
TGTGCCAGCAGAACCGACACAGGGGGCAGGTATGGCTACACCTTC
>15|few|NA|TRBV6-5|TRBJ2-3
CASSRVDREGDTQYF
TGTGCCAGCAGTAGGGTGGACAGGGAGGGGGATACGCAGTATTTT
>11|NA|NA|TRBV20-1|TRBJ2-5
CSAPRSETQYF
TGCAGTGCTCCCCGGTCGGAGACCCAGTACTTC
>15|NA|TRBD2|TRBV7-6|TRBJ2-5
CASSLLAGSGETQYF
TGTGCCAGCAGCTTACTAGCGGGGTCGGGAGAGACCCAGTACTTC
>15|NA|NA|TRBV6-1|TRBJ2-1
CARQRRGPSYNEQFF
TGTGCCCGACAGAGGAGGGGGCCCTCCTACAATGAGCAGTTCTTC
>15|NA|NA|TRBV6-5|TRBJ1-1
CASTQGLRKNTEAFF
TGTGCCAGCACCCAGGGGCTCAGGAAGAACACTGAAGCTTTCTTT
>14|NA|TRBD2|TRBV7-2|TRBJ2-7
CASSPVAGGWEQYF
TGTGCCAGCAGCCCGGTAGCGGGGGGATGGGAGCAGTACTTC